The source of this T cell receptor (beta chain) is a study of CD8 T cells in Susac syndrome. Study-wide context: The Susac syndrome patients that were sequenced included more than 5 with active disease and fewer than 10 in remission. General study results and limits: Clonal expansion was missing from Susac syndrome CD4+ T cell repertoires.

Germline lookup yields CDR1 MNHEY and CDR2 SVGAGI. V dropped 11 bases and J dropped 5; count of bases not matched to a gene: 11. This CDR3 comprises 13 residues. With random hexamers, roughly 0.45 to 1 ug RNA was reverse transcribed. A single record per CDR3 protein comes from TCRdb applying MiXCR to the immunoSEQ multiplex PCR reads. This sample has about 140,000 distinct CDR3 sequences, with 95% found just once. Sequencing of TCR beta drew on CD8+ and CD4+ T cells from blood. The CD8+ and CD4+ T cells were isolated magnetically using a negative isolation approach, whereas the TEMRA cells were enriched by FACS. Notes on this clonotype: Its target is unknown.

This chain connects TRBV6-5 to TRBJ2-7; TRBD1 matches 8 bases. The sequence derives from a human donor with Susac syndrome. Specimen: CD4+ T cells from PBMCs. The CDR3 sequence is CARTWTGHNEQYF. CDR3 nucleotide sequence: TGTGCCCGGACCTGGACAGGGCACAACGAGCAGTACTTC.